This entry lists 20 T cell receptor beta chains sequenced from one sample in a study of shared clonotypes between healthy human individuals. The assay was immunoSEQ multiplex PCR, and TCRdb's table has in-frame clones only and misses some. The sample shows 1.6 million or so clones, roughly 95% of them seen only once. Material: naive CD4+ T cells sorted from blood. As to subset: CD45RA+ positively selected. The receptors stem from a man aged 25 to 40 in good health.

The chain links TRBV6-6 to TRBJ2-5; D is unresolved. Per the germline V gene, CDR1 is MNHNY and CDR2 is SVGAGI (reference sequence). The CDR3 spans 16 residues. V lost 0 bases to trimming and J lost 1 base, with 12 bases between them. CDR3 residues: CASSYSATSGQETQYF. DNA for the CDR3: TGTGCCAGCAGTTACTCGGCTACAAGTGGCCAAGAGACCCAGTACTTC.

V and J are TRBV5-1 and TRBJ2-5; 8 bases fit TRBD2. Trimming took 6 bases from V and 5 from J; bases not matched to a gene: 9. The CDR3 runs to 14 residues. The germline V gene encodes CDR1 SGHRS and CDR2 YFSETQ. The CDR3 DNA follows: TGCGCCAGCACCCCTACCGGGGGGGCGGAGACCCAGTACTTC. This sequence encodes CASTPTGGAETQYF.

The rearrangement joins TRBV5-1 to TRBJ2-5; D tentatively fits TRBD1 or TRBD2 (5 bases each). This CDR3 spans 16 amino acids. Trimming left V 0 bases short and J 2 bases short, with 14 bases between. Germline loops: CDR1 SGHRS, CDR2 YFSETQ. The CDR3 loop reads CASSLVGGTTQETQYF. In DNA form, the CDR3 reads TGCGCCAGCAGCTTGGTCGGTGGGACGACTCAAGAGACCCAGTACTTC.

The CDR3 region has the DNA TGTGCCAGCGCTGCCCTTTCCCGCGAGCAGTACTTC. Translated, it gives CASAALSREQYF. The chain uses TRBV28 and TRBJ2-7; D is uncertain. Germline CDR1 is MDHEN and CDR2 is SYDVKM. The CDR3 has 12 amino acids. V lost 8 bases, J lost 6 bases, and 14 bases lay in between. Looking up the rest from reference TRBV28 and TRBJ2-7 gives the full variable domain: DVKVTQSSRYLVKRTGEKVFLECVQDMDHENMFWYRQDPGLGLRLIYFSYDVKMKEKGDIPEGYSVSREKKERFSLILESASTNQTSMYLCASAALSREQYFGPGTRLTVT.

The chain couples TRBV4-1 to TRBJ2-3; the match to TRBD2 covers 8 bases. V trimming: 2 bases; J trimming: 4 bases; junction bases outside the gene matches: 14. Germline CDR1 MGHRA, CDR2 YSYEKL. The CDR3 extends over 18 amino acids. The CDR3 coding sequence is TGCGCCAGCAGCCAACACTCTTCACTAGCGGTGAGAGCAGATACGCAGTATTTT. Translating it yields CASSQHSSLAVRADTQYF.

Details on this clone: This CDR3 is also generated by other DNA sequences in the sample. V and J are TRBV27 and TRBJ2-7; 9 bases are a match to TRBD2. Germline assignment: CDR1 MNHEY and CDR2 SMNVEV (reference sequence). After removal of 6 bases from V and 1 base from J, the junction contained 7 bases not matched to a gene. The CDR3 spans 15 residues. The CDR3 loop is CASSPTSGRSYEQYF. CDR3 nucleotide sequence: TGTGCCAGCAGCCCCACTAGCGGGCGATCCTACGAGCAGTACTTC.

This chain links TRBV7-9 with TRBJ2-7, with D possibly called TRBD1 or TRBD2 (5 bases each). The CDR3 length is 15 residues. The ends were cut back, 5 bases at V and 0 bases at J, with 14 bases in the middle. Germline V CDR1 and CDR2: SEHNR, FQNEAQ (reference sequence). The CDR3 sequence: CASSPGTANSYEQYF. The CDR3 bases are TGTGCCAGCAGCCCCGGGACGGCGAACTCCTACGAGCAGTACTTC.

This chain links TRBV29-1 with TRBJ1-2, with D unresolved. Germline CDR1 is SQVTM and CDR2 is ANQGSEA. CDR3 length equals 8 residues. Trimming stripped 7 bases from V and 6 bases from J, with 3 bases between. In DNA form, the CDR3 reads TGCAGCGCGGATGGCTACACCTTC. Protein sequence: CSADGYTF.

CDR3 sequence reads: CASSLEGIKTQYF. The CDR3 bases are TGCGCCAGCAGCTTGGAAGGGATTAAGACCCAGTACTTC. The J gene is TRBJ2-5, the V gene TRBV5-1; no reliable D call. V was cut by 0 bases and J by 6 bases, with 9 bases left in between. The CDR3 has 13 amino acids. The germline V gene encodes CDR1 SGHRS and CDR2 YFSETQ. The full variable domain, in which reference TRBV5-1 and TRBJ2-5 provide the parts outside the CDR3, is KAGVTQTPRYLIKTRGQQVTLSCSPISGHRSVSWYQQTPGQGLQFLFEYFSETQRNKGNFPGRFSGRQFSNSRSEMNVSTLELGDSALYLCASSLEGIKTQYFGPGTRLLVL.

The V call is TRBV5-4, the J call TRBJ2-5, with TRBD2 matching 10 bases. The CDR3 totals 14 residues. The germline V gene has CDR1 SGHNT and CDR2 YYREEE (reference sequence). J gave up 3 bases and V 6 bases, and 5 bases lay outside the gene matches. In DNA, the CDR3 is TGTGCCAGCAAGGCTAGCGGGAGTGAAGAGACCCAGTACTTC. Protein: CASKASGSEETQYF.

V gene TRBV19 combines with J gene TRBJ2-7, with D perhaps TRBD1 or TRBD2 (5 bases each). This CDR3 region has 15 residues. V gave up 1 base and J gave up 0 bases, with 10 bases separating them. Germline-derived CDR1 and CDR2 are LNHDA and SQIVND (reference sequence). In nucleotides, the CDR3 is TGTGCCAGTAGTATAGGGGGCGCGGGCTCCTACGAGCAGTACTTC. Its protein is CASSIGGAGSYEQYF.

The V gene is TRBV9, the J gene TRBJ2-7; 7 nucleotides agree with TRBD1. The germline V gene encodes CDR1 SGDLS and CDR2 YYNGEE. V shed 3 bases, J shed 6 bases, and the junction held 9 bases outside the gene matches. The CDR3 is 14 amino acids. Here the CDR3 reads CASSAFQGVREQYF. The CDR3 nucleotides are TGTGCCAGCAGCGCCTTCCAGGGGGTTCGCGAGCAGTACTTC.

This clone was recorded once. The J gene is TRBJ1-4, the V gene TRBV6-1; D is unclear. Trimming took 1 base from V and 6 from J, leaving 15 bases between them. The CDR3 length is 16 residues. The germline CDR1 and CDR2 sequences are MNHNS and SASEGT. The CDR3 DNA reads TGTGCCAGCAGTGAAGTACTAACAGCTTGGGATGAAAAACTGTTTTTT. Amino acid sequence: CASSEVLTAWDEKLFF.

The chain is built from TRBV19 and TRBJ1-2; TRBD1 agrees at 12 bases. V lost 9 bases and J lost 6; bases outside the gene matches: 5. Germline CDR1 is LNHDA and CDR2 is SQIVND (reference sequence). The length of the CDR3 is 13 residues. The CDR3 here is CASWDRGRDGYTF. CDR3 sequence (DNA): TGTGCCAGCTGGGACAGGGGGCGAGATGGCTACACCTTC.

The chain recombines TRBV7-3 with TRBJ2-7, with 14 bases fitting TRBD2. This CDR3 has 15 amino acids. In germline, CDR1 is SGHTA, CDR2 FQGTGA. Unmatched junction bases numbered 2, after V lost 5 bases and J lost 2 bases. This CDR3 is CASSPGLAGAYEQYF. The CDR3 nucleotides read TGTGCCAGCAGCCCGGGACTAGCGGGAGCCTACGAGCAGTACTTC.

V usage is TRBV30 and J usage is TRBJ2-3; D ambiguous. Germline CDR1 is GTSNPN and CDR2 is SVGIG (reference sequence). V gave up 3 bases and J gave up 1 base, with 14 bases separating them. The CDR3 has 15 residues. In nucleotides, the CDR3 is TGTGCCTGGAGAGATAGAGCCCGAGGCACAGATACGCAGTATTTT. The encoded protein is CAWRDRARGTDTQYF.

The CDR3 DNA sequence: TGTGCCTGGAGTTTGGCGGGAGGGCCGTCAGATACGCAGTATTTT. It yields the protein CAWSLAGGPSDTQYF. The genes are TRBV30 and TRBJ2-3, with TRBD2 matching over 9 bases. This CDR3 has 15 residues. After removal of 2 bases from V and 4 bases from J, the junction contained 7 bases not matched to a gene. CDR1 is GTSNPN and CDR2 is SVGIG in the germline V gene (reference sequence). The full variable domain, rest sourced from reference TRBV30 and TRBJ2-3, is SQTIHQWPATLVQPVGSPLSLECTVEGTSNPNLYWYRQAAGRGLQLLFYSVGIGQISSEVPQNLSASRPQDRQFILSSKKLLLSDSGFYLCAWSLAGGPSDTQYFGPGTRLTVL.

This chain joins TRBV19 and TRBJ2-2; D unresolved. Trimming removed 5 bases at V and 6 bases at J, with 13 bases between. From germline, CDR1 is LNHDA and CDR2 SQIVND (reference sequence). The CDR3 length is 14 residues. The CDR3 here is CASSGETRAGELFF. Here the CDR3 DNA reads TGTGCCAGTAGTGGAGAAACAAGAGCCGGGGAGCTGTTTTTT.

This rearrangement joins TRBV2 to TRBJ2-1, with 8 bases lining up with TRBD2. Looked up from germline, CDR1 is SNHLY and CDR2 is FYNNEI. CDR3 length: 17 residues. V shed 7 bases and J 7 bases; nucleotides not matched to a gene: 18. The CDR3 bases are TGTGCCAGCACCGAGATTGTCCGGCTAGCGGGTCCAAATGAGCAGTTCTTC. Encoded protein: CASTEIVRLAGPNEQFF.

This clone appeared a few times. Other DNA sequences from this sample encode an identical CDR3 as well. The chain is built from TRBV10-3 and TRBJ2-3; D gene uncertain. The germline V gene encodes CDR1 ENHRY and CDR2 SYGVKD. Trimming stripped 5 bases from V and 1 base from J, with 7 bases between. CDR3 size: 13 residues. CDR3 in DNA: TGTGCCATCAGTTTAGCAGGCACAGATACGCAGTATTTT. Its protein product is CAISLAGTDTQYF.